This T cell receptor beta chain appears in the sequencing data of a study of CD8 T cells in ankylosing spondylitis. This clonotype was seen repeatedly, ten times or more. Each CDR3 protein gets one entry after TCRdb re-called the 5' RACE reads with MiXCR. The data hold under 200,000 distinct CDR3 sequences, with roughly 13% observed a single time. The clonotype comes from a female donor with ankylosing spondylitis or in good health (not recorded which). Source material: blood, either unsorted or a sorted T cell fraction (not recorded which).

As DNA, the CDR3 is TGCGCCAGCAGCTTTGGCCTAGCGGCCTTAGGGGAGACCCAGTACTTC. It is translated as CASSFGLAALGETQYF. V gene TRBV5-1 combines with J gene TRBJ2-5, with 7 bases fitting TRBD2. Trimming at V came to 2 bases and at J to 5 bases, leaving 12 bases not matched to a gene. This CDR3 is 16 amino acids long. Germline CDR1 is SGHRS and CDR2 is YFSETQ. The whole variable domain, filled in from reference TRBV5-1 and TRBJ2-5, reads KAGVTQTPRYLIKTRGQQVTLSCSPISGHRSVSWYQQTPGQGLQFLFEYFSETQRNKGNFPGRFSGRQFSNSRSEMNVSTLELGDSALYLCASSFGLAALGETQYFGPGTRLLVL.